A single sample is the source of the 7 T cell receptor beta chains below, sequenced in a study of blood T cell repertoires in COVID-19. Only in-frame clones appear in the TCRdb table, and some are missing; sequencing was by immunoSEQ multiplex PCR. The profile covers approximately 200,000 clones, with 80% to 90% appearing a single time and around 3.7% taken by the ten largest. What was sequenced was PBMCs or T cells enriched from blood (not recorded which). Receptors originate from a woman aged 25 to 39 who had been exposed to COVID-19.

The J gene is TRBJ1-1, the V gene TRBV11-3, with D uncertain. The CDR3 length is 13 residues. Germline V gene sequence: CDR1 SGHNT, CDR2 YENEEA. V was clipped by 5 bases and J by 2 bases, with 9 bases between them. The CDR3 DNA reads TGTGCCAGCAGCCTCATGCGTAACACTGAAGCTTTCTTT. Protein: CASSLMRNTEAFF.

The CDR3 bases are TGTGCCAGCAGCTGGGGAGGGATCGGGGAGCTGTTTTTT. This translates into CASSWGGIGELFF. The chain uses TRBV7-9 and TRBJ2-2; 7 bases fit TRBD2. The germline V gene encodes CDR1 SEHNR and CDR2 FQNEAQ (reference sequence). This CDR3 has 13 residues. V lost 4 bases and J lost 7; bases outside the gene matches: 3. Full variable domain (missing parts from reference TRBV7-9 and TRBJ2-2): DTGVSQNPRHKITKRGQNVTFRCDPISEHNRLYWYRQTLGQGPEFLTYFQNEAQLEKSRLLSDRFSAERPKGSFSTLEIQRTEQGDSAMYLCASSWGGIGELFFGEGSRLTVL.

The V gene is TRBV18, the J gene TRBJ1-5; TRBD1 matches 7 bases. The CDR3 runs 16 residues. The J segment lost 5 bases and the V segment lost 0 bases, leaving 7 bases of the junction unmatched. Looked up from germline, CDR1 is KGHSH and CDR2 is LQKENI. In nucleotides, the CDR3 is TGTGCCAGCTCACCACCCCTCCGACAGGGAGATCAGCCCCAGCATTTT. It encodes CASSPPLRQGDQPQHF.

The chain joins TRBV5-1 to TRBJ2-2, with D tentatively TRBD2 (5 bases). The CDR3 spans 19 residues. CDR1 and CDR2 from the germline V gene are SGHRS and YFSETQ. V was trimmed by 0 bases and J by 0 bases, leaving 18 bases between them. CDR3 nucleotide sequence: TGCGCCAGCAGCTTGGCGAGGGCCACGACTAATTCGAACACCGGGGAGCTGTTTTTT. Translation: CASSLARATTNSNTGELFF.

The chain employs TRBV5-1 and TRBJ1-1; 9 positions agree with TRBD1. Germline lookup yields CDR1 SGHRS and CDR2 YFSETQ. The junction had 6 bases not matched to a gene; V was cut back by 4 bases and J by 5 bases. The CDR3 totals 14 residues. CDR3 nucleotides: TGCGCCAGCAGCACGGGACAGGGCGGAACTGAAGCTTTCTTT. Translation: CASSTGQGGTEAFF.

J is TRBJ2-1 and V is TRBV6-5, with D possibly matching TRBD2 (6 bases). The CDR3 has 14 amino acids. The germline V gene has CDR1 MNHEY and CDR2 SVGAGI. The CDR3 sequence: CASTGGGVANEQFF. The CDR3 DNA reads TGTGCAAGTACAGGAGGCGGGGTCGCCAATGAGCAGTTCTTC.

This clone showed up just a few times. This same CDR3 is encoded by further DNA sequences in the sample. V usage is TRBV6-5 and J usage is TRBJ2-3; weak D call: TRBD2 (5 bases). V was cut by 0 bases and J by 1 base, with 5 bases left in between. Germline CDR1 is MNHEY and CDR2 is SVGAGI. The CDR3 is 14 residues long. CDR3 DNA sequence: TGTGCCAGCAGTTACTCGGGAGGCACAGATACGCAGTATTTT. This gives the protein CASSYSGGTDTQYF.